This entry concerns a single T cell receptor (beta chain). Its antigen is unknown. The sample belongs to a study of blood T cells in healthy people across ages. Each individual donor underwent a draw of ten milliliters of peripheral blood. The authors ran a second PCR of roughly 6 to 12 cycles using a sample-barcoded 5' primer and a J-beta primer mix. Every single cDNA molecule received a tag from a template-switch adaptor with 12 random nucleotides. One entry per CDR3 protein results from TCRdb running MiXCR on the 5' RACE reads. Counted here are under 750,000 distinct CDR3 sequences, around 48% occurring once; the ten biggest clones make up about 26%. Whole-study results and caveats: A greater number of naive CD4+ cells and higher diversity distinguished long-lived donors from aged donors. A strong correlation was found between TCR beta diversity and the percentage of naive T cells.

This receptor was identified in an elderly man in good health. Source material: blood.

The CDR3 sequence: CASSQDAVTDQAFF. The CDR3 coding sequence is TGCGCCAGCAGCCAAGACGCCGTGACAGATCAAGCTTTCTTT. J is TRBJ1-1 and V is TRBV4-1; tentatively, D is TRBD1 (5 bases). Germline values: CDR1 MGHRA, CDR2 YSYEKL. V was pared by 0 bases and J by 9 bases, with 14 bases between. The CDR3 has 14 residues.